One and the same sample provided the 5 T cell receptor beta chains below, sequenced in a study of naive and memory T cell subsets (dated by TCRdb to 2015 to 2018). The research as a whole found: A few larger clonotypes were found in naive repertoires, especially CD8, and these larger clonotypes were possibly memory cells re-expressing CD45RA.

The method was UMI-ligation and nested PCR. The data were produced on an Illumina MiSeq. To cover both TRBC1 and TRBC2, the beta constant-region primer consisted of an equimolar mix of two oligonucleotides. The ligated cDNA went through four rounds of PCR with nested alpha and beta constant-region primers together with the SP2 primer. The public reads were reanalyzed by TCRdb: fastp trimming at Q25, MiXCR alignment, in-frame beta chains only. Duplicate CDR3 protein sequences are folded into a single record with the most common DNA and genes. This sample comprises about 150,000 distinct CDR3 sequences, roughly 22% of them detected only once. The leading ten clones occupy 0.11% of the sample. Their target antigens are unknown. The sequenced sample consisted of naive CD4+ T cells from blood. According to the study, the label for this sample's cell subset or site signals: naive T cells, CD45RA high CD27+. The receptors were sampled from a human donor in good health.

The rearrangement uses TRBV24-1 and TRBJ1-1, with unresolved D. Trimming shortened V by 10 bases and J by 3 bases, and 14 bases separated the two germline ends. The CDR3 runs to 13 residues. Germline V gene data show CDR1 as KGHDR and CDR2 as SFDVKD. CDR3 bases: TGTGCCACGAGGGCTCGCCAGGACACTGAAGCTTTCTTT. Its protein product is CATRARQDTEAFF.

The rearrangement uses TRBV20-1 and TRBJ1-2, with D possibly being TRBD1 (6 bases). V dropped 0 bases and J dropped 7 bases, with 12 bases sitting between them. This CDR3 has 13 amino acids. Per germline, CDR1 DFQATT and CDR2 SNEGSKA (reference sequence). The CDR3 DNA sequence: TGCAGTGCTAGAGATTTGGGGGGGGCTGGCTACACCTTC. It yields the protein CSARDLGGAGYTF.

Only a few counts were recorded for this clonotype. The rearrangement uses TRBV7-6 and TRBJ1-1; no firm D call. In germline, CDR1 is SGHVS, CDR2 FNYEAQ. The CDR3 contains 14 residues. V lost 5 bases, J lost 5 bases, and 15 bases lay in between. The CDR3 region has the DNA TGTGCCAGCAGCCCCGAGGTGGCGGGTACTGAAGCTTTCTTT. Amino acid sequence: CASSPEVAGTEAFF.

This clonotype has a handful of counts. This chain uses TRBV28 with TRBJ2-3; 7 bases match TRBD1. This CDR3 contains 16 residues. Trimming cost V 6 bases and J 1 base; bases outside gene matches: 10. Germline V gene sequence: CDR1 MDHEN, CDR2 SYDVKM. In DNA, the CDR3 is TGTGCCAGCAGACCCGGTGGGACAGTTCGCACAGATACGCAGTATTTT. Translated, it gives CASRPGGTVRTDTQYF.

This clonotype was found many times. The chain uses TRBV5-4 and TRBJ2-7; TRBD2 aligns across 9 bases. The CDR3 runs to 15 residues. Germline CDR1 is SGHNT and CDR2 is YYREEE (reference sequence). V gave up 4 bases and J gave up 0 bases; unmatched junction bases: 5. The CDR3 DNA sequence: TGTGCCAGCAGCAATCCGGGACTAGCCTCCTACGAGCAGTACTTC. Amino acids: CASSNPGLASYEQYF.